Listed below are T cell receptor beta chains from one sample, sequenced in a study of blood T cell repertoires in COVID-19. This table comes from immunoSEQ multiplex PCR, and its TCRdb copy is limited to in-frame clones, with some not included. This table holds roughly 250,000 clones, around four fifths found once. The sample comprised peripheral blood. The origin of the receptors is a middle-aged woman with active or convalescent COVID-19. Each CDR3 is given with its conserved first and last residue.

j_gene,v_gene,CDR3aa
TRBJ1-4,TRBV11-2,CASSLSLATNEKLFF
TRBJ1-2,TRBV30,CAWNTGGIYGYTF
TRBJ2-2,TRBV11-2,CASSLGQGAAGELFF
TRBJ2-2,TRBV5-1,CASSPQGSGDTGELFF
TRBJ1-4,TRBV29-1,CRGGDNYEKLFF
TRBJ2-4,TRBV2,CASEGAAKNIQYF
TRBJ2-3,TRBV29-1,CSAPDRVGADTQYF
TRBJ2-2,TRBV5-1,CASTIGGLDTGELFF
TRBJ2-3,TRBV11-2,CASSFGRGYTDTQYF
TRBJ1-4,TRBV19,CASSIEQGINEKLFF
TRBJ2-7,TRBV10-3,CAIRRSGTGYSEQYF
TRBJ1-1,TRBV28,CASTLRQGIVNTEAFF
TRBJ2-7,TRBV4-1,CASSPFGAYEQYF
TRBJ1-1,TRBV3-1/TRBV3-2,CASSPDSNTEAFF
TRBJ1-5,TRBV5-6,CASSPGQAANQPQHF
TRBJ2-3,TRBV4-1,CASSPLTGTGGTDTQYF
TRBJ2-7,TRBV15,CATSSGTVREQYF
TRBJ1-3,TRBV7-9,CASSLGAGNTIYF
TRBJ2-2,TRBV6-5,CASSWGRGELFF
TRBJ2-3,TRBV5-1,CASSWRAESTDTQYF
TRBJ1-4,TRBV9,CASSVGAQGEGEKLFF
TRBJ1-1,TRBV5-1,CASSLAGGYTEAFF
TRBJ1-3,TRBV27,CASSHRGGNTIYF
TRBJ1-1,TRBV3-1/TRBV3-2,CASSHAGLGTEAFF
TRBJ1-2,TRBV27,CASSPRQDYYGYTF
TRBJ1-2,TRBV6-5,CASSPPREGNGYTF
TRBJ1-5,TRBV2,CASRELDSLQPQHF
TRBJ1-5,TRBV19,CASGYRADGNQPQHF
TRBJ1-1,TRBV30,CAWSSTGGLGAFF
TRBJ1-3,TRBV7-8,CASSFRGAGNTIYF
TRBJ1-1,TRBV7-3,CASSFGQVRNTEAFF
TRBJ1-4,TRBV2,CASRTFGQGYATNEKLFF
TRBJ1-5,TRBV21-1,CASSSQGRPEKPQHF
TRBJ2-1,TRBV3-1/TRBV3-2,CASSQDPTGGLEQFF
TRBJ1-5,TRBV5-4,CASAPRNQPQHF
TRBJ1-3,TRBV12-3/TRBV12-4,CASSFSGTIYF
TRBJ1-1,TRBV6-6,CASRRMGGQGNTEAFF
TRBJ2-7,TRBV2,CASRIAGGTYEQYF
TRBJ2-2,TRBV3-1/TRBV3-2,CASSLSGGYTGELFF
TRBJ2-5,TRBV4-2,CASSQDSAGGRETQYF
TRBJ2-1,TRBV11-2,CASSLGQGRYNEQFF
TRBJ2-1,TRBV9,CASSVVGSGGAYEQFF
TRBJ1-6,TRBV4-1,CASSHRTGGINSPLHF
TRBJ2-1,TRBV11-3,CASSFDSGVQGNEQFF
TRBJ2-1,TRBV7-9,CASSSRGGSYNEQFF
TRBJ1-2,TRBV28,CASRPGGGFYGYTF
TRBJ2-3,TRBV19,CASSMVTSGGDTQYF
TRBJ1-5,TRBV7-9,CASSPLAASYSNQPQHF
TRBJ1-4,TRBV3-1/TRBV3-2,CASSPRGTTNEKLFF
TRBJ1-2,TRBV23-1,CASTRYLRTGRRGYTF
TRBJ1-1,TRBV5-1,CASSSGTGNTEAFF
TRBJ2-3,TRBV7-6,CASSSVLSRGTDTQYF
TRBJ1-1,TRBV5-1,CASSLDRALFTEAFF
TRBJ1-1,TRBV6-1,CASSEEGTVGTEAFF
TRBJ2-5,TRBV11-2,CASSFGRPGGETQYF